The 15 T cell receptor beta chains below were found in one sample sequenced in a study of blood T cell repertoires in COVID-19. The protocol was immunoSEQ multiplex PCR, while the TCRdb copy is restricted to in-frame clones and leaves out a portion. The repertoire holds some 13,000 clones, with about 88% as singletons. Sequenced sample: peripheral blood. Receptors originate from a man older than 75 with acute or convalescent COVID-19.

This chain uses TRBV5-1 with TRBJ1-4; 10 bases fit TRBD1. The junction had 9 bases not matched to a gene; V was cut back by 3 bases and J by 4 bases. The germline V gene encodes CDR1 SGHRS and CDR2 YFSETQ. This CDR3 contains 17 residues. CDR3 amino acids: CASSYSGTGVGNEKLFF. CDR3 in DNA: TGCGCCAGCAGCTATTCGGGGACAGGGGTCGGTAATGAAAAACTGTTTTTT.

The V and J genes are TRBV7-2 and TRBJ2-1; 8 bases match TRBD2. This CDR3 region has 15 residues. CDR1 is SGHTA and CDR2 is FQGNSA in the germline V gene. V trimming: 5 bases; J trimming: 7 bases; junction bases outside the gene matches: 10. The CDR3 here is CASSPTGGGWNEQFF. CDR3 coding DNA: TGTGCCAGCAGCCCAACCGGGGGGGGCTGGAATGAGCAGTTCTTC.

Within the sample, this clone is medium-sized (0.01 to 0.1%). The V call is TRBV6-6, the J call TRBJ2-7; 7 bases agree with TRBD1. Germline V gene sequence: CDR1 MNHNY, CDR2 SVGAGI (reference sequence). This CDR3 is 14 amino acids long. V lost 0 bases, J lost 4 bases, and 3 bases stayed unmatched. CDR3 loop: CASSYSTGTYEQYF. CDR3 coding DNA: TGTGCCAGCAGTTACTCGACAGGGACGTACGAGCAGTACTTC.

In its sample, this clone was seen once. The V gene is TRBV5-8, the J gene TRBJ2-1; TRBD1 matches 7 bases. Germline V gene data show CDR1 as SGHTS and CDR2 as YDEGEE. V shed 4 bases, J shed 5 bases, and the junction held 6 bases outside the gene matches. CDR3 size: 14 residues. The chain's CDR3 is CASSRGQRNNEQFF. Here the CDR3 DNA reads TGTGCCAGCAGCCGGGGACAGCGTAACAATGAGCAGTTCTTC.

This chain links TRBV4-1 with TRBJ2-7, with 9 bases fitting TRBD1. V was clipped by 0 bases and J by 3 bases; unmatched bases: 0. This CDR3 has 14 amino acids. Germline V gene data show CDR1 as MGHRA and CDR2 as YSYEKL. The CDR3 DNA reads TGCGCCAGCAGCCAAGAGGACAGGGGCTACGAGCAGTACTTC. The encoded protein is CASSQEDRGYEQYF.

The CDR3 reads CASSLGTSGVPLYEQYF. DNA of the CDR3: TGTGCCAGCAGCTTAGGGACTAGCGGAGTCCCCCTCTACGAGCAGTACTTC. The chain joins TRBV11-3 to TRBJ2-7, with TRBD2 identical over 10 bases. V dropped 1 base and J dropped 3; count of bases not matched to a gene: 9. Per the germline V gene, CDR1 is SGHNT and CDR2 is YENEEA. The length of the CDR3 is 17 residues.

This sequence joins TRBV5-4 and TRBJ2-7; D gene unclear. Germline CDR1 and CDR2: SGHNT and YYREEE (reference sequence). V dropped 3 bases and J dropped 6 bases, with 7 bases sitting between them. The CDR3 extends over 11 amino acids. As DNA, the CDR3 is TGTGCCAGCAGCTCTCTACGCGAGCAGTACTTC. Translation: CASSSLREQYF.

The J gene is TRBJ2-2, the V gene TRBV2; 7 nucleotides line up with TRBD2. The trim removed 4 bases at V and 1 base at J, leaving 6 bases unmatched. The CDR3 spans 16 residues. Germline values: CDR1 SNHLY, CDR2 FYNNEI. CDR3 nucleotide sequence: TGTGCCAGCAGTGGCTGGAGCGGGGTGAACACCGGGGAGCTGTTTTTT. It specifies CASSGWSGVNTGELFF.

The chain joins TRBV19 to TRBJ2-7; D possibly corresponds to TRBD2 (6 bases). The germline gives CDR1 LNHDA, CDR2 SQIVND (reference sequence). This CDR3 contains 15 residues. Trimming removed 1 base from V and 0 bases from J, with 10 bases in between. The CDR3 sequence: CASSIGDGSSYEQYF. CDR3 bases: TGTGCCAGTAGTATAGGCGACGGGAGCTCCTACGAGCAGTACTTC.

The chain is built from TRBV18 and TRBJ1-3; 7 bases are shared with TRBD1. Germline trimming cut 3 bases from V and 4 bases from J; bases unmatched to any gene: 0. Germline V gives CDR1 KGHSH, CDR2 LQKENI. CDR3 length equals 13 residues. CDR3 nucleotides: TGTGCCAGCTCACCGACAGGGGGAAACACCATATATTTT. Translation gives CASSPTGGNTIYF. Using reference TRBV18 and TRBJ1-3 for the parts outside the CDR3, the full variable domain is NAGVMQNPRHLVRRRGQEARLRCSPMKGHSHVYWYRQLPEEGLKFMVYLQKENIIDESGMPKERFSAEFPKEGPSILRIQQVVRGDSAAYFCASSPTGGNTIYFGEGSWLTVV.

The rearrangement uses TRBV28 and TRBJ1-5; 7 bases map to TRBD1. CDR3 length equals 15 residues. V trimming: 6 bases; J trimming: 4 bases; junction bases outside the gene matches: 9. CDR1 is MDHEN, CDR2 SYDVKM, per germline. Here the CDR3 reads CASSPETGRNQPQHF. The CDR3 DNA follows: TGTGCCAGCAGCCCCGAGACAGGGAGAAATCAGCCCCAGCATTTT.

The V and J genes are TRBV29-1 and TRBJ2-3; 8 bases map to TRBD2. V was clipped by 5 bases and J by 5 bases; unmatched bases: 6. The V gene's germline CDR1 is SQVTM and CDR2 ANQGSEA. This CDR3 is 13 amino acids long. For the CDR3, the DNA is TGCAGCGTTACGGGGGGGTTTGAAGATACGCAGTATTTT. The encoded protein is CSVTGGFEDTQYF.

The chain employs TRBV2 and TRBJ2-3; tentatively, D is TRBD1 (6 bases). The CDR3 has 13 residues. Trimming pared 7 bases from V and 0 bases from J, leaving 8 bases between. Germline values: CDR1 SNHLY, CDR2 FYNNEI. CDR3 sequence reads: CASKGQSTDTQYF. The CDR3 bases are TGTGCCAGCAAAGGACAGAGCACAGATACGCAGTATTTT.

The chain has TRBV30 and TRBJ1-1, with TRBD1 as a possible D gene (6 bases). This CDR3 is 13 amino acids long. V gave up 4 bases and J gave up 4 bases, with 13 bases separating them. In germline, CDR1 is GTSNPN, CDR2 SVGIG (reference sequence). The DNA for the CDR3 is TGTGCCTGGACAGGGGATATCGGCACTGAAGCTTTCTTT. Protein product: CAWTGDIGTEAFF.

The chain combines TRBV18 with TRBJ1-6, with D perhaps matching TRBD1 (6 bases). This CDR3 spans 16 amino acids. Trimming stripped 8 bases from V and 6 bases from J, with 20 bases between. Germline V lookup: CDR1 KGHSH, CDR2 LQKENI. CDR3 sequence: CASTQDIQGTNSPLHF. Here the CDR3 DNA reads TGTGCCAGCACCCAAGATATACAGGGAACTAATTCACCCCTCCACTTT.